These 15 T cell receptor beta chains originate from one sample sequenced in a study of neurological immune-mediated disorders. TCRdb passed the 5' RACE reads through MiXCR, listing each CDR3 protein once. The data show 71,000 or so distinct CDR3 sequences, roughly an eighth seen once. The time point was: longitudinal time-point 1 (baseline). Sequencing was done on a sample of PBMCs. These receptors all stem from a female donor with HTLV-1-associated myelopathy (HAM/TSP).

This clonotype was seen ten or more times. Here the CDR3 reads CSAERGTGNEQYF. As DNA, the CDR3 is TGCAGTGCTGAAAGGGGAACGGGGAACGAGCAGTACTTC. The chain uses TRBV20-1 and TRBJ2-7; D is perhaps TRBD1 or TRBD2 (5 bases each). The V end was cut by 5 bases, the J end by 5 bases, with 16 bases between. This CDR3 comprises 13 residues. Germline V CDR1 and CDR2: DFQATT, SNEGSKA (reference sequence).

At least ten counts were recorded for this clonotype. This CDR3 is CASSLVGQGTDTQYF. CDR3 DNA: TGTGCCAGCAGCTTAGTGGGACAGGGGACAGATACGCAGTATTTT. V usage is TRBV11-2 and J usage is TRBJ2-3; 10 nucleotides agree with TRBD1. The CDR3 runs to 15 residues. The V segment lost 1 base and the J segment 3 bases; nucleotides outside the gene matches: 1. Germline CDR1 and CDR2: SGHAT and FQNNGV.

This clonotype appeared many times. V and J are TRBV20-1 and TRBJ2-2; a possible D gene is TRBD2 (6 bases). This CDR3 region has 17 residues. V lost 0 bases, J lost 1 base, and 15 bases lay in between. Germline V gene data show CDR1 as DFQATT and CDR2 as SNEGSKA (reference sequence). In DNA, the CDR3 is TGCAGTGCTAGAGATCCTAGTGGGGGAGGGAACACCGGGGAGCTGTTTTTT. Translating it yields CSARDPSGGGNTGELFF.

This clonotype was seen at least ten times. The chain links TRBV28 to TRBJ2-1; no clear D gene. The CDR3 runs to 17 residues. Trimming stripped 4 bases from V and 0 bases from J, with 16 bases between. The V gene's germline CDR1 is MDHEN and CDR2 SYDVKM. This CDR3 is CASSSRSSSSSYNEQFF. The CDR3 DNA reads TGTGCCAGCAGTTCCCGATCAAGTTCTAGCTCCTACAATGAGCAGTTCTTC.

This clonotype was recorded many times. The chain is built from TRBV20-1 and TRBJ2-2, with 7 positions matching TRBD1. In germline, CDR1 is DFQATT, CDR2 SNEGSKA (reference sequence). The CDR3 runs 14 residues. The J segment lost 1 base and the V segment lost 1 base, leaving 0 bases of the junction unmatched. CDR3 sequence reads: CSARGTGNTGELFF. CDR3 in DNA: TGCAGTGCTAGAGGGACAGGGAACACCGGGGAGCTGTTTTTT.

This clonotype was observed many times. The J gene is TRBJ2-7, the V gene TRBV15, with D possibly TRBD1 on 5 matching bases. This CDR3 has 14 amino acids. V gave up 2 bases and J gave up 6 bases, with 14 bases separating them. In germline, CDR1 is LNHNV, CDR2 YYDKDF (reference sequence). This chain's CDR3 is CATSRPWGRGEQYF. CDR3 in DNA: TGTGCCACCAGCAGACCCTGGGGAAGGGGCGAGCAGTACTTC.

The chain is built from TRBV20-1 and TRBJ1-5, with D perhaps TRBD1 (5 bases). The CDR3 is made up of 14 amino acids. Germline CDR1 and CDR2: DFQATT and SNEGSKA (reference sequence). V was shortened by 3 bases and J by 0 bases, with 9 bases between the two germline ends. The CDR3 DNA reads as TGCAGTGCTAGTACCAGGGCTAGCAATCAGCCCCAGCATTTT. Translation: CSASTRASNQPQHF.

This clonotype has ten or more counts. V usage is TRBV25-1 and J usage is TRBJ2-1, with a tentative D call TRBD2 (5 bases). Deletions cut 6 bases from V and 15 bases from J, with 21 bases between. This CDR3 has 13 residues. Germline values: CDR1 MGHDK, CDR2 SYGVNS. The DNA of the CDR3 is TGTGCCAGCAGCGAAACAAAGAGCCGGAGGCCGTTCTTC. Its translation: CASSETKSRRPFF.

The table lists this clonotype with many counts. CDR3 DNA: TGTGCCAGCAAACAGGGTTGGGGGGAGCAGTACTTC. It translates to CASKQGWGEQYF. This chain joins TRBV28 and TRBJ2-7, with D possibly TRBD1 on 6 matching bases. The V gene's germline CDR1 is MDHEN and CDR2 SYDVKM. This CDR3 has 12 amino acids. Trimming left V 7 bases short and J 7 bases short, with 14 bases between.

The rearrangement uses TRBV5-8 and TRBJ2-4, with D perhaps TRBD1 (5 bases). Per the germline V gene, CDR1 is SGHTS and CDR2 is YDEGEE. V shed 0 bases and J shed 0 bases, with 10 bases lying between them. The CDR3 length is 16 residues. CDR3 nucleotides: TGTGCCAGCAGCTTGGGACAGACTCTAGCCAAAAACATTCAGTACTTC. Translating it yields CASSLGQTLAKNIQYF.

This clonotype was observed a few times. The chain joins TRBV5-1 to TRBJ1-6; no clear D. The CDR3 runs to 16 residues. Germline V gene lookup returns CDR1 SGHRS and CDR2 YFSETQ. The V and J ends lost 0 bases and 9 bases respectively, with 16 bases between them. CDR3 DNA sequence: TGCGCCAGCAGCTTGGTCCCAGGAGGCCAGTTTTCACCCCTCCACTTT. Its translation: CASSLVPGGQFSPLHF.

This clonotype was recorded at least ten times. The chain is built from TRBV5-1 and TRBJ1-1; TRBD1 matches 9 bases. Losses at the gene ends were 3 bases for V and 4 bases for J; bases not matched to a gene: 7. The CDR3 sequence is 15 residues long. CDR1 and CDR2 from the germline V gene are SGHRS and YFSETQ. The CDR3 reads CASSYLQGATTEAFF. CDR3 bases: TGCGCCAGCAGCTATCTACAGGGGGCGACCACTGAAGCTTTCTTT.

This clonotype appeared many times. J is TRBJ1-1 and V is TRBV3-1; possibly TRBD1 for D (5 bases). This CDR3 spans 16 amino acids. The V and J ends lost 1 base and 0 bases respectively, with 12 bases between them. Germline V gene data show CDR1 as LGHDT and CDR2 as YNNKEL (reference sequence). CDR3 sequence: CASSQGGWDLNTEAFF. The CDR3 nucleotides are TGTGCCAGCAGCCAAGGGGGTTGGGACCTGAACACTGAAGCTTTCTTT.

This clonotype was detected only a few times. The J gene is TRBJ1-2, the V gene TRBV19; the D gene is possibly TRBD1 (5 bases). Deletions cut 6 bases from V and 5 bases from J, with 10 bases between. Germline-derived CDR1 and CDR2 are LNHDA and SQIVND (reference sequence). This CDR3 contains 12 residues. In nucleotides, the CDR3 is TGTGCCAGTAGAGGGACGGTATATGGCTACACCTTC. It yields the protein CASRGTVYGYTF.

This clonotype has at least ten counts. The chain uses TRBV20-1 and TRBJ2-3; D ambiguous. Germline CDR1 and CDR2: DFQATT and SNEGSKA (reference sequence). The CDR3 covers 15 residues. The V end was cut by 0 bases, the J end by 0 bases, with 10 bases between. In DNA form, the CDR3 reads TGCAGTGCTAGAGATCCTAGGGCCAGCACAGATACGCAGTATTTT. Its translation: CSARDPRASTDTQYF.